The clone carrying this T cell receptor beta chain was seen a handful of times. Its antigen is as yet unknown. J lost 4 bases, V lost 2 bases, and 11 bases had no gene match. This CDR3 comprises 16 residues. The germline CDR1 and CDR2 sequences are SGHRS and YFSETQ. The authors reverse transcribed all of the isolated RNA, so sequencing captured expressed TCRB transcripts. The method was immunoSEQ multiplex PCR; TCRdb's version includes in-frame clones alone and lacks a portion of them. Of roughly 330,000 clones listed, roughly 12% are singletons. The data are from a study of beta chain features in type 1 diabetes. Overall study findings and caveats: In every one of the four CD4+ subsets, TCRB CDR3s were moderately but significantly shorter in Type 1 diabetes patients. Type 1 diabetes patients showed fewer insertions and more deletions at VDJ junctions. Sampled from patients, naive, central memory and Treg TCRB repertoires appeared more similar than those sampled from healthy donors.

Material: naive CD4+ T cells from blood. The receptor comes from a woman between 18 and 29 years old with type 1 diabetes. V usage is TRBV5-1 and J usage is TRBJ1-1; TRBD1 agrees at 7 bases. CDR3 amino acids: CASSFGLTGSGTEAFF. The CDR3 DNA sequence: TGCGCCAGCAGCTTTGGCCTGACAGGGTCCGGCACTGAAGCTTTCTTT.